The rows below give T cell receptor beta chains drawn from one sample of a study of T cell repertoires in cytomegalovirus infection. TCRdb reprocessed the reads with MiXCR, giving one entry per CDR3 protein. Of about 310,000 distinct CDR3 sequences in the sample, roughly a sixth were seen once. The specimen was PBMCs. Every receptor here comes from a human donor in good health (CMV status not recorded). Some clones in this sample may be carry-over from other donors' samples. Both conserved end residues are part of each CDR3. D genes are given only for firm matches. Clone size is stated in some rows and not others, as once, few, many or a class when expanded.

CDR3aa: CASSPRDRDLNTEAFF; CDR3nt: TGTGCCAGCAGCCCTAGGGACAGGGACTTGAACACTGAAGCTTTCTTT; len: 16; j_gene: TRBJ1-1; abundance: few; v_gene: TRBV7-8; d_gene: TRBD1
CDR3aa: CASSLALARGPSYEQYF; CDR3nt: TGTGCCAGCAGTTTAGCGCTGGCGCGGGGGCCTTCCTACGAGCAGTACTTC; len: 17; j_gene: TRBJ2-7; abundance: .; v_gene: TRBV12-3/TRBV12-4; d_gene: .
CDR3aa: CASSRRGEVPYNEQFF; CDR3nt: TGTGCCAGCAGCCGGAGGGGTGAAGTTCCCTACAATGAGCAGTTCTTC; len: 16; j_gene: TRBJ2-1; abundance: many; v_gene: TRBV6-1; d_gene: .
CDR3aa: CASSYGAIWPQHF; CDR3nt: TGTGCCAGCAGTTACGGCGCTATTTGGCCCCAGCATTTT; len: 13; j_gene: TRBJ1-5; abundance: many; v_gene: TRBV6-2/TRBV6-3; d_gene: .
CDR3aa: CASTPEDRDVEQYF; CDR3nt: TGTGCCAGCACCCCTGAGGACCGCGACGTCGAGCAGTACTTC; len: 14; j_gene: TRBJ2-7; abundance: .; v_gene: TRBV28; d_gene: .
CDR3aa: CASSLRVGSQETQYF; CDR3nt: TGTGCCAGCAGCTTACGGGTCGGGAGCCAAGAGACCCAGTACTTC; len: 15; j_gene: TRBJ2-5; abundance: many; v_gene: TRBV7-2; d_gene: .
CDR3aa: CASSYSAGGNSPLHF; CDR3nt: TGTGCCAGCAGTTACTCGGCAGGGGGGAATTCACCCCTCCACTTT; len: 15; j_gene: TRBJ1-6; abundance: .; v_gene: TRBV6-6; d_gene: TRBD1
CDR3aa: CASSSNWEYEQYF; CDR3nt: TGTGCCAGCAGCTCAAACTGGGAATACGAGCAGTACTTC; len: 13; j_gene: TRBJ2-7; abundance: .; v_gene: TRBV11-2; d_gene: .
CDR3aa: CASSLEPASGDDNEQFF; CDR3nt: TGTGCCAGCAGCTTAGAACCGGCTAGCGGGGATGACAATGAGCAGTTCTTC; len: 17; j_gene: TRBJ2-1; abundance: .; v_gene: TRBV11-2; d_gene: TRBD2
CDR3aa: CASSGSGTSVVNEQFF; CDR3nt: TGTGCCAGCAGCGGGTCCGGGACTAGCGTCGTGAATGAGCAGTTCTTC; len: 16; j_gene: TRBJ2-1; abundance: few; v_gene: TRBV9; d_gene: TRBD2
CDR3aa: CASTPRTGIRGNTEAFF; CDR3nt: TGTGCCAGCACCCCCCGGACAGGGATCCGGGGGAACACTGAAGCTTTCTTT; len: 17; j_gene: TRBJ1-1; abundance: .; v_gene: TRBV12-3/TRBV12-4; d_gene: TRBD1
CDR3aa: CASSTPRDRVPEDYGYTF; CDR3nt: TGTGCCAGCTCAACCCCCAGGGACAGGGTACCGGAGGACTATGGCTACACCTTC; len: 18; j_gene: TRBJ1-2; abundance: .; v_gene: TRBV18; d_gene: TRBD1
CDR3aa: CASSQAPPGQQPGNTIYF; CDR3nt: TGTGCCAGCAGCCAAGCACCCCCGGGACAACAACCTGGAAACACCATATATTTT; len: 18; j_gene: TRBJ1-3; abundance: few; v_gene: TRBV14; d_gene: .
CDR3aa: CASSSRTTTYEQYF; CDR3nt: TGTGCCAGCAGCTCCCGGACTACCACCTACGAGCAGTACTTC; len: 14; j_gene: TRBJ2-7; abundance: many; v_gene: TRBV7-2; d_gene: .
CDR3aa: CASSVQRPEAFF; CDR3nt: TGTGCCAGCAGCGTCCAACGGCCTGAAGCTTTCTTT; len: 12; j_gene: TRBJ1-1; abundance: .; v_gene: TRBV28; d_gene: .
CDR3aa: CASSRGQKNTEAFF; CDR3nt: TGTGCCAGCAGCCGGGGACAGAAGAACACTGAAGCTTTCTTT; len: 14; j_gene: TRBJ1-1; abundance: many; v_gene: TRBV11-2; d_gene: TRBD1
CDR3aa: CASPEFSPKTNYGYTF; CDR3nt: TGTGCCAGCCCCGAGTTTTCTCCCAAGACTAACTATGGCTACACCTTC; len: 16; j_gene: TRBJ1-2; abundance: .; v_gene: TRBV2; d_gene: .
CDR3aa: CASSLDRVNQPQHF; CDR3nt: TGTGCCAGCAGCTTGGACAGGGTCAATCAGCCCCAGCATTTT; len: 14; j_gene: TRBJ1-5; abundance: many; v_gene: TRBV11-2; d_gene: TRBD1
CDR3aa: CASSVSSGGSNEQFF; CDR3nt: TGTGCCAGCAGCGTATCTAGCGGGGGATCGAATGAGCAGTTCTTC; len: 15; j_gene: TRBJ2-1; abundance: few; v_gene: TRBV9; d_gene: TRBD2
CDR3aa: CASSQGTGLSGTYEQYF; CDR3nt: TGTGCCAGCAGCCAAGGGACAGGCTTGTCGGGCACGTACGAGCAGTACTTC; len: 17; j_gene: TRBJ2-7; abundance: many; v_gene: TRBV7-8; d_gene: TRBD1
CDR3aa: CASSELGADTQYF; CDR3nt: TGTGCCAGCAGCGAACTAGGAGCAGATACGCAGTATTTT; len: 13; j_gene: TRBJ2-3; abundance: many; v_gene: TRBV7-2; d_gene: .
CDR3aa: CASSFMPGYEQFF; CDR3nt: TGTGCCAGCAGTTTTATGCCCGGGTATGAGCAGTTCTTC; len: 13; j_gene: TRBJ2-1; abundance: many; v_gene: TRBV12-3/TRBV12-4; d_gene: .
CDR3aa: CASSYSRLLNTEAFF; CDR3nt: TGTGCCAGCAGTTATTCTCGCCTCCTGAACACTGAAGCTTTCTTT; len: 15; j_gene: TRBJ1-1; abundance: few; v_gene: TRBV6-5; d_gene: .
CDR3aa: CASSEQKDTQYF; CDR3nt: TGTGCCAGCAGCGAACAGAAAGATACGCAGTATTTT; len: 12; j_gene: TRBJ2-3; abundance: few; v_gene: TRBV28; d_gene: .
CDR3aa: CASSQEGGGSYEQYF; CDR3nt: TGCGCCAGCAGCCAAGAAGGGGGGGGGTCCTACGAGCAGTACTTC; len: 15; j_gene: TRBJ2-7; abundance: .; v_gene: TRBV4-3; d_gene: .
CDR3aa: CASSRQLTGELFF; CDR3nt: TGTGCCAGTAGCAGGCAGCTTACCGGGGAGCTGTTTTTT; len: 13; j_gene: TRBJ2-2; abundance: .; v_gene: TRBV19; d_gene: .
CDR3aa: CASSPTGTGVGYGYTF; CDR3nt: TGTGCCAGCAGCCCTACTGGGACAGGGGTCGGCTATGGCTACACCTTC; len: 16; j_gene: TRBJ1-2; abundance: many; v_gene: TRBV7-2; d_gene: TRBD1
CDR3aa: CASSLVAGLGNTIYF; CDR3nt: TGTGCCAGCAGCTTAGTAGCGGGCTTGGGCAACACCATATATTTT; len: 15; j_gene: TRBJ1-3; abundance: many; v_gene: TRBV7-2; d_gene: .
CDR3aa: CASSFPGARAYEQYF; CDR3nt: TGTGCCAGCAGCTTCCCCGGGGCACGGGCCTACGAGCAGTACTTC; len: 15; j_gene: TRBJ2-7; abundance: many; v_gene: TRBV5-6; d_gene: .
CDR3aa: CASTASNTGELFF; CDR3nt: TGTGCCAGCACGGCAAGTAACACCGGGGAGCTGTTTTTT; len: 13; j_gene: TRBJ2-2; abundance: .; v_gene: TRBV6-6; d_gene: .
CDR3aa: CSATDGQGWTDTQYF; CDR3nt: TGCAGTGCCACAGACGGACAGGGTTGGACAGATACGCAGTATTTT; len: 15; j_gene: TRBJ2-3; abundance: .; v_gene: TRBV20-1; d_gene: TRBD1
CDR3aa: CASSPRTGNTGELFF; CDR3nt: TGTGCCAGCAGTCCTAGGACGGGGAACACCGGGGAGCTGTTTTTT; len: 15; j_gene: TRBJ2-2; abundance: .; v_gene: TRBV6-1; d_gene: .
CDR3aa: CASSSLHVQGPAGEQYF; CDR3nt: TGTGCCAGCAGCAGCCTCCATGTACAGGGCCCAGCCGGCGAGCAGTACTTC; len: 17; j_gene: TRBJ2-7; abundance: .; v_gene: TRBV27; d_gene: .